A selection of T cell receptor beta chains follows, all from one sample in a study of PD-L1 blockade in urothelial cancer. Clones were sequenced by immunoSEQ multiplex PCR, and TCRdb holds only the in-frame ones, with some missing. The data show about 81,000 clones, approximately 86% seen once. The sequencing used PBMCs, collected around atezolizumab (anti-PD-L1) treatment. The receptor set was obtained from a man aged 35-49 years with urothelial cancer. Each CDR3 is given with its conserved first and last residue. Fields, in order: J gene, V gene, clone size, D gene, CDR3 DNA, CDR3 protein. A D gene is named only where the DNA matches it firmly. Where a row states a size, it is once, few, many or the class of an expanded clone; other rows omit it.

J: TRBJ1-1
V: TRBV5-1
size: -
D: -
DNA: TGCGCCAGCAGCTTGGCCGGGAGAGACGAAGCTTTCTTT
CDR3: CASSLAGRDEAFF

J: TRBJ2-1
V: TRBV27
size: -
D: TRBD2
DNA: TGTGCCAGCAGCGGACTAGCGGGAGGAAATGAGCAGTTCTTC
CDR3: CASSGLAGGNEQFF

J: TRBJ1-2
V: TRBV28
size: once
D: TRBD1
DNA: TGTGCCAGCAGTTTATCCTGGGGACAGGGGGGAGGCTACACCTTC
CDR3: CASSLSWGQGGGYTF

J: TRBJ2-1
V: TRBV5-5
size: -
D: TRBD2
DNA: TGTGCCAGCAGCTTATCCCGGACTAGCGGGAGTTACAATGAGCAGTTCTTC
CDR3: CASSLSRTSGSYNEQFF

J: TRBJ1-2
V: TRBV18
size: -
D: -
DNA: TGTGCCAGCTCAGACGGACAGTCAGCTAACTATGGCTACACCTTC
CDR3: CASSDGQSANYGYTF

J: TRBJ2-7
V: TRBV7-2
size: -
D: -
DNA: TGTGCCAGCAGCTTCCATGAAGGGGTAAGGGCCTACGAGCAGTACTTC
CDR3: CASSFHEGVRAYEQYF

J: TRBJ1-1
V: TRBV6-4
size: once
D: -
DNA: TGTGCCAGCAGGCCGGGGGGTGAAGCTTTCTTT
CDR3: CASRPGGEAFF

J: TRBJ2-7
V: TRBV18
size: many
D: TRBD2
DNA: TGTGCCAGCTCACCAGAGGTGATAGCGGGCCGCTACGAGCAGTACTTC
CDR3: CASSPEVIAGRYEQYF

J: TRBJ2-1
V: TRBV28
size: once
D: -
DNA: TGTGCCAGCAGGACGACGGACAGTAGGAATGAGCAGTTCTTC
CDR3: CASRTTDSRNEQFF

J: TRBJ1-5
V: TRBV9
size: -
D: -
DNA: TGTGCCAGCAGCGTCGGGCAGGGGTTCGGTCAGCCCCAGCATTTT
CDR3: CASSVGQGFGQPQHF

J: TRBJ2-5
V: TRBV4-2
size: -
D: TRBD2
DNA: TGTGCCAGCAGCTCTACTAGCGTCGGCGAGACCCAGTACTTC
CDR3: CASSSTSVGETQYF

J: TRBJ1-3
V: TRBV7-9
size: -
D: TRBD1
DNA: TGTGCCAGCAGCTTCGGACAGGGGTGGGGGACTGGAAACACCATATATTTT
CDR3: CASSFGQGWGTGNTIYF

J: TRBJ2-1
V: TRBV4-2
size: -
D: TRBD2
DNA: TGTGCCAGCAGCCCGGGCGGGACTAGCGGGAATTACAATGAGCAGTTCTTC
CDR3: CASSPGGTSGNYNEQFF

J: TRBJ2-3
V: TRBV4-1
size: -
D: -
DNA: TGCGCCAGCAGCCAAGAAGGCGGAGATACGCAGTATTTT
CDR3: CASSQEGGDTQYF

J: TRBJ2-7
V: TRBV11-3
size: -
D: TRBD2
DNA: TGTGCCAGCAGCTCGGGACTAGCGGGAGCCTCGGTCGGCGAGCAGTACTTC
CDR3: CASSSGLAGASVGEQYF

J: TRBJ2-2
V: TRBV19
size: -
D: -
DNA: TGTGCCAGTAGTCGGGCCTCGGCCGCCCGGGGCGGGGAGCTGTTTTTT
CDR3: CASSRASAARGGELFF

J: TRBJ2-7
V: TRBV6-6
size: -
D: TRBD1
DNA: TGTGCCAGCACCTCCGGGACAGGGGGCATGGGGCAGTACTTC
CDR3: CASTSGTGGMGQYF

J: TRBJ2-7
V: TRBV14
size: few
D: TRBD1
DNA: TGTGCCAGCAGCCGTGACAGGGTTCGGTACGAGCAGTACTTC
CDR3: CASSRDRVRYEQYF